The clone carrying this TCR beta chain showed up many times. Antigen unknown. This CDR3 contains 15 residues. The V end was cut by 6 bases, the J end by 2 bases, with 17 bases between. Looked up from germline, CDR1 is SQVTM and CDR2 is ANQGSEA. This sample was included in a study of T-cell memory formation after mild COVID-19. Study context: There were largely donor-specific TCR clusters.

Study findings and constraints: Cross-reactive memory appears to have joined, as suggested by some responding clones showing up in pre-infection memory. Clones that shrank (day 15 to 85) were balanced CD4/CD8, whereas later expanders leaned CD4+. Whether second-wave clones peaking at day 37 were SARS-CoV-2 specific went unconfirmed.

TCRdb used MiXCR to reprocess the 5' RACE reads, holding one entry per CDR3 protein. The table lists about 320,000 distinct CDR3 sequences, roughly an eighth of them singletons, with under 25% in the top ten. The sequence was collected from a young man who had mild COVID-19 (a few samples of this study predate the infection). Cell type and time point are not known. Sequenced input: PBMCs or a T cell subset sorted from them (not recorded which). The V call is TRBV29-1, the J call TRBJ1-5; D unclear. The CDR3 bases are TGCAGCGTCGCCGATGGGGTCCTTGGCAATCAGCCCCAGCATTTT. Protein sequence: CSVADGVLGNQPQHF.